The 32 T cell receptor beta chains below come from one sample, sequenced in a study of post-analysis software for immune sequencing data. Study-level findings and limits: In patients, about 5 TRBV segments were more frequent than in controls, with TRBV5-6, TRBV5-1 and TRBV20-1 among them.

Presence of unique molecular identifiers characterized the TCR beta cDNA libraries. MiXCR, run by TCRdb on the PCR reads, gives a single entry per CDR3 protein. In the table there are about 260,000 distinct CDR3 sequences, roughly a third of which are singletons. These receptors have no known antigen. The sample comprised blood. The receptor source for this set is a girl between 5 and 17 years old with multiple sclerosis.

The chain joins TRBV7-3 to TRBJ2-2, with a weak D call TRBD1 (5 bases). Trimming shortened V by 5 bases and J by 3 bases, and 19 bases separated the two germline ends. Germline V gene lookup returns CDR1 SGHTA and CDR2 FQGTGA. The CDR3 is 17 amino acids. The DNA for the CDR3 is TGTGCCAGCAGCCCCAGTCCCAGGGCCCGGGACACCGGGGAGCTGTTTTTT. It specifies CASSPSPRARDTGELFF.

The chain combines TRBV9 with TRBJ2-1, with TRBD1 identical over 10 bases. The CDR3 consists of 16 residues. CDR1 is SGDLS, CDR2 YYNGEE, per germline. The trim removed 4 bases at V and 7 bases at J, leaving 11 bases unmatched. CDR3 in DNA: TGTGCCAGCAGCATGACTTCCGGGACAGGGGTGAATGAGCAGTTCTTC. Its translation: CASSMTSGTGVNEQFF.

The CDR3 sequence is CASSKLAGLSYNEQFF. The CDR3 DNA sequence: TGTGCCAGCAGTAAACTAGCGGGTCTCTCCTACAATGAGCAGTTCTTC. The V gene is TRBV13, the J gene TRBJ2-1; 9 bases agree with TRBD2. V lost 6 bases to trimming and J lost 0 bases; unmatched junction nucleotides: 6. The CDR3 is 16 residues long. In germline, CDR1 is PRHDT, CDR2 FYEKMQ (reference sequence).

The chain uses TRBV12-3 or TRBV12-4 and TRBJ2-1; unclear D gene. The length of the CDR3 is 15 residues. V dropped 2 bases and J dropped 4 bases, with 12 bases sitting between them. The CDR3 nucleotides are TGTGCCAGCAGTTTATTGGCGGTTACGTACAATGAGCAGTTCTTC. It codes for CASSLLAVTYNEQFF.

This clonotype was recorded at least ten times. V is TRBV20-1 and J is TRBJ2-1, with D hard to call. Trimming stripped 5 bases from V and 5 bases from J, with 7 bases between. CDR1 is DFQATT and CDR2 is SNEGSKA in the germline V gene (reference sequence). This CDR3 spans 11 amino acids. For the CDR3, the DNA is TGCAGTGCTGAACGGAACAATGAGCAGTTCTTC. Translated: CSAERNNEQFF.

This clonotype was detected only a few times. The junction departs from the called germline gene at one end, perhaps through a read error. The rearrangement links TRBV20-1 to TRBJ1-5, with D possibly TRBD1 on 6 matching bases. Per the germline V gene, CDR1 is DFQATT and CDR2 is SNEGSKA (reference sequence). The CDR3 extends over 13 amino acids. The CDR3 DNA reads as TGCAGTGCTCATACAGGGAGTAATCAGCCCCGGCATTTT. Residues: CSAHTGSNQPRHF.

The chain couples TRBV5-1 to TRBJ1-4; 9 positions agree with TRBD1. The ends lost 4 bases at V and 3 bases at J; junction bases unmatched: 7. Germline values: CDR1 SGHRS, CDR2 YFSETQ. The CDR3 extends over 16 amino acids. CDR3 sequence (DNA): TGCGCCAGCAGCGGGCCGGACAGGGGAGCTAATGAAAAACTGTTTTTT. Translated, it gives CASSGPDRGANEKLFF.

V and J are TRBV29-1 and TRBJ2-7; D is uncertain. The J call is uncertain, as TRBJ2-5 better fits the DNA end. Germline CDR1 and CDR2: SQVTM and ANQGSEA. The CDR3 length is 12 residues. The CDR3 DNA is TGCAGCGTTGAAGTACGGCAGGAGACCCAGTACTTC. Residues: CSVEVRQETQYF.

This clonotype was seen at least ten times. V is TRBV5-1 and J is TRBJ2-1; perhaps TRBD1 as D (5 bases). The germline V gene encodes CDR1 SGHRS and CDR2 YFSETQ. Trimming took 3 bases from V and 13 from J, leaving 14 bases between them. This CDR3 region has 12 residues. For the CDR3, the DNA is TGCGCCAGCAGCTCCGACAGTCCCCAACAGTTCTTC. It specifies CASSSDSPQQFF.

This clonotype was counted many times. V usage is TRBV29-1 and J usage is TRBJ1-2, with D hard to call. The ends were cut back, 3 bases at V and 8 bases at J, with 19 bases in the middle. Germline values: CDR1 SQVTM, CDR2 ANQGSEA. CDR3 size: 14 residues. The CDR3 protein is CSVDRLNTVGGYTF. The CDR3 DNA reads TGCAGCGTTGACCGTTTAAACACGGTCGGAGGCTACACCTTC.

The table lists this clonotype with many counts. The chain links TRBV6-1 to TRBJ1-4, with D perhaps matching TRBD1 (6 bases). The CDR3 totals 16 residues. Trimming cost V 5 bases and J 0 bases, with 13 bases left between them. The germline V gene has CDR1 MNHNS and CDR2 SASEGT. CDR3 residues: CASSLMSGATNEKLFF. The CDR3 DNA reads TGTGCCAGCAGTCTGATGTCAGGGGCAACTAATGAAAAACTGTTTTTT.

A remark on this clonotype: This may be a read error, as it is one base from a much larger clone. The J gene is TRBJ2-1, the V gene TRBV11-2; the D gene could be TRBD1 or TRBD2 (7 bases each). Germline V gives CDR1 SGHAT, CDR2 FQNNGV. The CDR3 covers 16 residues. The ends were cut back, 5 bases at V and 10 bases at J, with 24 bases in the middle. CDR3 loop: CASSTQGGGLREEQFF. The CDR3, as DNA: TGTGCCAGCAGCACTCAGGGGGGGGGCCTTCGGGAGGAGCAGTTCTTC.

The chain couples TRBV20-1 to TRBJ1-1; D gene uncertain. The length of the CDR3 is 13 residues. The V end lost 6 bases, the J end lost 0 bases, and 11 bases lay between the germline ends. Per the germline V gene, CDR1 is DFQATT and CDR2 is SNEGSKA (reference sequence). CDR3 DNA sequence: TGCAGTGCCCGGGATAACCTGAACACTGAAGCTTTCTTT. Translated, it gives CSARDNLNTEAFF.

CDR3: CASSEARNTGELFF. DNA for the CDR3: TGTGCCAGCAGTGAAGCTAGAAACACCGGGGAGCTGTTTTTT. V is TRBV2 and J is TRBJ2-2; D remains ambiguous. The V gene's germline CDR1 is SNHLY and CDR2 FYNNEI. Deletions cut 0 bases from V and 2 bases from J, with 4 bases between. This CDR3 has 14 residues.

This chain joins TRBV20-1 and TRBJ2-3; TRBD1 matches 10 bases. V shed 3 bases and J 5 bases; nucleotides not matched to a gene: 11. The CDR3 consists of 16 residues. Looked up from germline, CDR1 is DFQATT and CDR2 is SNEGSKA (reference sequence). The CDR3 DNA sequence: TGCAGTGCTAGCCAACAGGGACAGGGGATGATAGATACGCAGTATTTT. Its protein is CSASQQGQGMIDTQYF.

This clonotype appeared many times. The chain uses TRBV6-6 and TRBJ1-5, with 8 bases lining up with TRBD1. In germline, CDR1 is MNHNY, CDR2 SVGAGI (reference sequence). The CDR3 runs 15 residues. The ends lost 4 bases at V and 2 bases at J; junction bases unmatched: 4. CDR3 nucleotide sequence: TGTGCCAGCAGTTCGTTGGGACAGGGCAATCAGCCCCAGCATTTT. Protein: CASSSLGQGNQPQHF.

The CDR3 sequence: CASSLGQAERNGYTF. CDR3 DNA sequence: TGCGCCAGCAGCTTGGGACAGGCCGAACGGAATGGCTACACCTTC. J is TRBJ1-2 and V is TRBV5-1; TRBD1 might be the D (6 bases). CDR3 length equals 15 residues. The germline V gene encodes CDR1 SGHRS and CDR2 YFSETQ. Trimming cost V 0 bases and J 6 bases, with 15 bases left between them.

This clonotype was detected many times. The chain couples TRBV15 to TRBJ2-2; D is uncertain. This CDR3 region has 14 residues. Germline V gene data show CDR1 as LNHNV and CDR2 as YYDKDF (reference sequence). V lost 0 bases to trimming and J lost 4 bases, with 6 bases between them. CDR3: CATSRDRATGELFF. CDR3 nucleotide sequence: TGTGCCACCAGCAGAGATCGCGCCACCGGGGAGCTGTTTTTT.

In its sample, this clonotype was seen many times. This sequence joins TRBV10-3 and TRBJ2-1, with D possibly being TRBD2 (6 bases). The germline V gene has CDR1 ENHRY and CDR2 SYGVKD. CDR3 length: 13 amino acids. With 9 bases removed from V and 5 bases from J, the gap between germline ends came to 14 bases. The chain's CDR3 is CAINGGADNEQFF. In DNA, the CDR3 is TGTGCCATTAACGGAGGGGCTGACAATGAGCAGTTCTTC.

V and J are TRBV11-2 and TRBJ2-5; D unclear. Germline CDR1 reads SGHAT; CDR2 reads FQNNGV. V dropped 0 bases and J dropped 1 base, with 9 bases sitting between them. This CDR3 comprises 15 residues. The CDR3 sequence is CASSLDRVVQETQYF. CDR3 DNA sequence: TGTGCCAGCAGCTTAGATCGGGTAGTCCAAGAGACCCAGTACTTC.

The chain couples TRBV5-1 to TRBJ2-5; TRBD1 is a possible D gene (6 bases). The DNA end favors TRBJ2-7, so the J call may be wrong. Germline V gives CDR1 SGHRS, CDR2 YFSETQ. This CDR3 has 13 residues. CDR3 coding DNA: TGCGCCAGCAGCCGCTCGGGACACCCCGAGCAGTACTTC. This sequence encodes CASSRSGHPEQYF.

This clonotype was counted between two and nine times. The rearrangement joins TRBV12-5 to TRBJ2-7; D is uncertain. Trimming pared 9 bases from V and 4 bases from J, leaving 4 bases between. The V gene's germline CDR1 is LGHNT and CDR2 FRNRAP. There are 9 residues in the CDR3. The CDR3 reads CARPYEQYF. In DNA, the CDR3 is TGTGCTAGACCTTACGAGCAGTACTTC.

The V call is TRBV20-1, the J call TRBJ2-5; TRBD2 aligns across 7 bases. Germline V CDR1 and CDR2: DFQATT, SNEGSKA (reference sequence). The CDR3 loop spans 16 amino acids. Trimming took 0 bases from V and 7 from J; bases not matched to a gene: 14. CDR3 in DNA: TGCAGTGCTAGAGATCAGAGAGGACTAGATTATAGGACCCAGTACTTC. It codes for CSARDQRGLDYRTQYF.

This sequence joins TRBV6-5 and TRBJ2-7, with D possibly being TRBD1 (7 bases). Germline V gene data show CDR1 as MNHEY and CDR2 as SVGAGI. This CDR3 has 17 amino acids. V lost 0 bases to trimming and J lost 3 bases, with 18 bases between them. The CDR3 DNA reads TGTGCCAGCAGTTACTCGAGCCTAGCGACAGGGTTCTACGAGCAGTACTTC. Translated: CASSYSSLATGFYEQYF.

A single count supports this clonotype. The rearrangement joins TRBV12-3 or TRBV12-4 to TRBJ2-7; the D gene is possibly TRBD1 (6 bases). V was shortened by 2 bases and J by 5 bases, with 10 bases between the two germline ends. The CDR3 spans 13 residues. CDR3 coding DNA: TGTGCCAGCAGTTTATGGGGGCTCAACGAGCAGTACTTC. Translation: CASSLWGLNEQYF.

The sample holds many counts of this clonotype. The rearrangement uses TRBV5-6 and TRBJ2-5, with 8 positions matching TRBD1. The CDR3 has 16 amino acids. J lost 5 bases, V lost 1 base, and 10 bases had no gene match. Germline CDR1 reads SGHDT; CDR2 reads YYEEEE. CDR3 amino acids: CASSLTPGQGGETQYF. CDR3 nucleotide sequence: TGTGCCAGCAGCTTGACCCCCGGACAGGGTGGGGAGACCCAGTACTTC.

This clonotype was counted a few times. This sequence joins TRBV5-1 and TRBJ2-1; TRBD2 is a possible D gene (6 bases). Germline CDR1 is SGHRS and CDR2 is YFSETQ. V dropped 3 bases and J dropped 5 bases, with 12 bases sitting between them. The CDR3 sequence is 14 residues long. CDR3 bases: TGCGCCAGCAGCTGGGAACTAGCTGACAATGAGCAGTTCTTC. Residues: CASSWELADNEQFF.

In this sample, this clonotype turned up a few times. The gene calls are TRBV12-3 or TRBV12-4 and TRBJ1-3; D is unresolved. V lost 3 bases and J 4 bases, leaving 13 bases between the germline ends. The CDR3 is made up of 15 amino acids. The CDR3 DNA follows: TGTGCCAGCAGTTTTGGTCCCGGGTTCGGAAACACCATATATTTT. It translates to CASSFGPGFGNTIYF.

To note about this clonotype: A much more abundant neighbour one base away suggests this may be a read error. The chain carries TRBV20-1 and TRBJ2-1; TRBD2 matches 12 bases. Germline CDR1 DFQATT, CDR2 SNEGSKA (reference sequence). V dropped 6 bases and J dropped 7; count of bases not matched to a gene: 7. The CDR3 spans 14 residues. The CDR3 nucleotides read TGCAGTGCCACCGGGGGGACTAGCGGGAATGAGCAGTTCTTC. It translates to CSATGGTSGNEQFF.

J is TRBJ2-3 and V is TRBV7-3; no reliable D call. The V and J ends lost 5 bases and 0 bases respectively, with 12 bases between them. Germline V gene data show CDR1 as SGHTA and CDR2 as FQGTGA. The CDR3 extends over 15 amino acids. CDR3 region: CASSLQGSSTDTQYF. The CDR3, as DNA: TGTGCCAGCAGCCTACAAGGGTCTAGCACAGATACGCAGTATTTT.

CDR3 region: CASSVAGARNTIYF. CDR3 coding DNA: TGTGCCAGCAGCGTAGCCGGGGCGAGAAACACCATATATTTT. This chain uses TRBV9 with TRBJ1-3; maybe TRBD1 (5 bases). Germline V gene data show CDR1 as SGDLS and CDR2 as YYNGEE. V shed 0 bases and J shed 5 bases, with 9 bases lying between them. This CDR3 has 14 amino acids.

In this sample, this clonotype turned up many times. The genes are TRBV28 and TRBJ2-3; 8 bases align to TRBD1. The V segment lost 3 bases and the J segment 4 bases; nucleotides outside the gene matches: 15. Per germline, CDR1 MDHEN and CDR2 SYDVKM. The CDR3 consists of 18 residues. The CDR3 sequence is CASSFADRARPEPDTQYF. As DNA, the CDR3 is TGTGCCAGCAGTTTCGCGGACAGGGCGAGACCCGAACCAGATACGCAGTATTTT.